Shown below are 14 T cell receptor beta chains from a single sample sequenced in a study of blood T cell repertoires in COVID-19. Sequenced by immunoSEQ multiplex PCR; TCRdb stores in-frame clones only, minus some. The sample comprises fewer than 250,000 clones, 80% to 90% of which are singletons, and about 4% rests with the top ten. The specimen was peripheral blood. The receptors come from a man in his forties or fifties with acute or convalescent COVID-19.

This clone was seen once. The J gene is TRBJ2-7, the V gene TRBV18; possibly TRBD2 for D (5 bases). The V gene's germline CDR1 is KGHSH and CDR2 LQKENI. This CDR3 comprises 14 residues. The V end was cut by 2 bases, the J end by 0 bases, with 8 bases between. CDR3 amino acids: CASSPTGFSYEQYF. The CDR3 DNA sequence: TGTGCCAGCTCACCAACGGGATTCTCCTACGAGCAGTACTTC.

The chain uses TRBV5-1 and TRBJ2-5; 12 nucleotides agree with TRBD1. The CDR3 is 15 residues long. Trimming cost V 4 bases and J 4 bases; bases outside gene matches: 5. The germline V gene has CDR1 SGHRS and CDR2 YFSETQ. The CDR3, as DNA: TGCGCCAGCAGCCTCGGGACAGGGGGCGGAGAGACCCAGTACTTC. Encoded protein: CASSLGTGGGETQYF. The whole variable domain, remainder taken from reference TRBV5-1 and TRBJ2-5, is KAGVTQTPRYLIKTRGQQVTLSCSPISGHRSVSWYQQTPGQGLQFLFEYFSETQRNKGNFPGRFSGRQFSNSRSEMNVSTLELGDSALYLCASSLGTGGGETQYFGPGTRLLVL.

The chain employs TRBV4-1 and TRBJ1-1; D may be TRBD1 (5 bases). Germline lookup yields CDR1 MGHRA and CDR2 YSYEKL. This CDR3 is built from 17 residues. V was trimmed by 4 bases and J by 3 bases, leaving 21 bases between them. The CDR3 DNA sequence: TGCGCCAGCAGCCGAGGGGAGGATCGGGGATTTTACACTGAAGCTTTCTTT. This translates into CASSRGEDRGFYTEAFF.

In regard to this clone: Other DNA variants within this sample encode the same CDR3. The rearrangement uses TRBV7-9 and TRBJ1-1, with a weak D call TRBD1 (5 bases). This CDR3 is built from 14 residues. Trimming shortened V by 3 bases and J by 4 bases, and 12 bases separated the two germline ends. Germline V lookup: CDR1 SEHNR, CDR2 FQNEAQ (reference sequence). The CDR3 DNA sequence: TGTGCCAGCAGCTTCCAGGGTGGCGGCACTGAAGCTTTCTTT. Its translation is CASSFQGGGTEAFF.

In this sample, this clone turned up once. For the CDR3, the DNA is TGTGCCAGCAGCTTATCGGCGGGAGGTAGCTTTGAGCAGTTCTTC. Its protein product is CASSLSAGGSFEQFF. The chain is built from TRBV7-2 and TRBJ2-1, with 8 bases identical to TRBD2. The trim removed 2 bases at V and 9 bases at J, leaving 9 bases unmatched. There are 15 residues in the CDR3. From germline, CDR1 is SGHTA and CDR2 FQGNSA.

This chain links TRBV3-1 (or the pseudogene TRBV3-2) with TRBJ1-6; D possibly corresponds to TRBD1 (5 bases). V lost 2 bases to trimming and J lost 7 bases, with 18 bases between them. The CDR3 runs 17 residues. Germline values: CDR1 LGHDT, CDR2 YNNKEL (reference sequence). In DNA form, the CDR3 reads TGTGCCAGCAGCCAATACGTACCGTCGACAGCAAATTCACCCCTCCACTTT. Its protein is CASSQYVPSTANSPLHF.

The CDR3 DNA reads as TGTGCCAGCAGCGTCCCCCGGGGGGGACAAGAGACCCAGTACTTC. Translation: CASSVPRGGQETQYF. The chain joins TRBV9 to TRBJ2-5; TRBD2 matches at 8 bases. The CDR3 consists of 15 residues. Germline V gene lookup returns CDR1 SGDLS and CDR2 YYNGEE. With 2 bases clipped from V and 2 bases from J, the junction kept 5 bases outside the gene matches.

This chain joins TRBV19 and TRBJ2-7; no clear D gene. The CDR3 loop spans 13 amino acids. Germline V lookup: CDR1 LNHDA, CDR2 SQIVND (reference sequence). V was cut by 3 bases and J by 3 bases, with 9 bases left in between. CDR3 nucleotide sequence: TGTGCCAGTAGTATTAAGCCGGGCTACGAGCAGTACTTC. It specifies CASSIKPGYEQYF.

The CDR3: CASSSGTEYEQYF. The CDR3 coding sequence is TGTGCCAGCAGTTCCGGGACAGAGTACGAGCAGTACTTC. The rearrangement joins TRBV27 to TRBJ2-7, with TRBD1 identical over 7 bases. J was trimmed by 4 bases and V by 4 bases; bases with no gene match: 4. The CDR3 extends over 13 amino acids. Germline values: CDR1 MNHEY, CDR2 SMNVEV (reference sequence).

This clone has only a few counts. This sequence joins TRBV6-5 and TRBJ1-2; tentatively, D is TRBD1 (5 bases). Germline V lookup: CDR1 MNHEY, CDR2 SVGAGI. This CDR3 is 13 amino acids long. Trimming stripped 6 bases from V and 0 bases from J, with 8 bases between. The CDR3 loop reads CASRRQTNYGYTF. The CDR3 DNA reads as TGTGCCAGCAGGCGACAGACTAACTATGGCTACACCTTC.

This clone appeared once. The rearrangement uses TRBV12-5 and TRBJ2-3, with D perhaps matching TRBD2 (5 bases). The V end lost 6 bases, the J end lost 1 base, and 8 bases lay between the germline ends. Germline CDR1 and CDR2: LGHNT and FRNRAP. The CDR3 has 13 amino acids. The CDR3 region has the DNA TGTGCTAGTGGGGACTCTCGCACAGATACGCAGTATTTT. It specifies CASGDSRTDTQYF.

V gene TRBV5-1 combines with J gene TRBJ1-3, with TRBD1 matching over 7 bases. Germline assignment: CDR1 SGHRS and CDR2 YFSETQ. The V gene end was trimmed by 4 bases and the J gene end by 0 bases; junction bases not matched to a gene: 7. This CDR3 comprises 16 residues. The CDR3 coding sequence is TGCGCCAGCAGCATTGGACAGGCAGACTCTGGAAACACCATATATTTT. It encodes CASSIGQADSGNTIYF. The variable domain in full, completed from reference TRBV5-1 and TRBJ1-3, reads KAGVTQTPRYLIKTRGQQVTLSCSPISGHRSVSWYQQTPGQGLQFLFEYFSETQRNKGNFPGRFSGRQFSNSRSEMNVSTLELGDSALYLCASSIGQADSGNTIYFGEGSWLTVV.

This chain connects TRBV24-1 to TRBJ2-7; D gene ambiguous. V gave up 12 bases and J gave up 3 bases, with 17 bases separating them. The CDR3 runs 13 residues. Germline V gives CDR1 KGHDR, CDR2 SFDVKD. CDR3 nucleotide sequence: TGTGCCCTTCTGACAAGACCCTACTACGAGCAGTACTTC. Translation: CALLTRPYYEQYF.

The sample holds one count of this clone. The chain recombines TRBV11-2 with TRBJ1-2; 7 bases are a match to TRBD1. From germline, CDR1 is SGHAT and CDR2 FQNNGV. CDR3 length: 16 residues. Trimming took 6 bases from V and 0 from J; bases not matched to a gene: 10. Written as DNA, the CDR3 is TGTGCCAGCAGTATAAGCCGGGACAGCTCTAACTATGGCTACACCTTC. This sequence encodes CASSISRDSSNYGYTF.